A selection of T cell receptor beta chains follows, all from one sample in a study. TCRdb redid the calling of the RT-PCR reads with MiXCR, one entry per CDR3 protein. Of hundreds of thousands of distinct CDR3 sequences listed, approximately 14% were seen once; the top ten hold just over 3.5%. The sequenced sample consisted of memory CD4+ T cells from blood. The receptors originated from a female donor in good health, serving as a healthy control. Each CDR3 is given without its conserved first and last residue.

j_call v_call cdr3_aa
TRBJ2-3 TRBV6-1 ASSEAGTAFPPDTQY
TRBJ2-5 TRBV20-1 SAFRGGAGGAGKTQY
TRBJ2-6 TRBV20-1 SARDTGNTPGANVLT
TRBJ2-2 TRBV5-1 ASSLVGAPAGELF
TRBJ1-3 TRBV5-6 ASSLWGQGSGNTIY
TRBJ2-2 TRBV20-1 SARDRSTSGRSGELF
TRBJ1-5 TRBV6-5 ASSSDGNQPQH
TRBJ1-2 TRBV7-2 ASSFPDRGNYGYT
TRBJ2-2 TRBV7-2 ASSSLAGVTGELF
TRBJ2-2 TRBV3-1 ASSLGLAGGLGELF
TRBJ2-2 TRBV18 ASSPPGWSDTGELF
TRBJ2-1 TRBV7-3 ASSKEQGSYNEQF
TRBJ2-1 TRBV7-8 ASSQRTSGSSYNEQF
TRBJ1-1 TRBV7-9 ASSFGTAEAF
TRBJ2-2 TRBV7-2 ASSLGGGQSGELF
TRBJ1-2 TRBV20-1 SASGTNYGYT
TRBJ2-6 TRBV6-5 ASSFRYTDRGANVLT
TRBJ2-5 TRBV5-1 ASSSGQVQETQY
TRBJ1-2 TRBV29-1 SVGSYGVYGYT
TRBJ2-5 TRBV7-9 ASGLPTSEKTQY
TRBJ1-6 TRBV6-5 VSSPTLDTVEGSPLH
TRBJ1-5 TRBV2 ASSELGQGNQPQH
TRBJ1-5 TRBV12-3/TRBV12-4 ASSLARSRQPQH
TRBJ2-1 TRBV3-1 ASSPTGRVINEQF
TRBJ2-7 TRBV27 ASSLSPGTSGSPYEQY
TRBJ1-2 TRBV27 ASSLTRAGGYT
TRBJ1-5 TRBV7-9 ASSLSGRDQPQH
TRBJ2-1 TRBV7-9 ASTPRGGANNEQF
TRBJ2-3 TRBV15 ATSTHRDRARRDTQY
TRBJ1-5 TRBV6-5 ASSWQSGQPQH
TRBJ2-2 TRBV10-3 AINPSGSVDTGELF
TRBJ2-7 TRBV5-1 ASSLGSSGQGHEQY
TRBJ1-6 TRBV28 ASSRRSGTADSPLH
TRBJ2-2 TRBV12-3/TRBV12-4 ASSLGGGDHGELF
TRBJ1-2 TRBV9 ASSVATANYGYT
TRBJ2-7 TRBV20-1 SASPQGAIYEQY
TRBJ2-1 TRBV18 ASSPGTGGREEQF
TRBJ2-7 TRBV12-3/TRBV12-4 ASSFTTGRYEQY
TRBJ1-1 TRBV11-2 ASSLDQGTAF
TRBJ2-1 TRBV6-4 ASSVLAGVTYNEQF
TRBJ1-1 TRBV20-1 SARTGPMNTEAF
TRBJ2-2 TRBV7-9 ASSFSGAGELF
TRBJ1-1 TRBV4-3 ASSQVPTVMNTEAF
TRBJ2-3 TRBV5-6 ASSLSWGDTQY
TRBJ2-1 TRBV6-2/TRBV6-3 ASSYPGTRSNEQF
TRBJ1-1 TRBV27 ASSPKGQGYTEAF
TRBJ1-1 TRBV7-9 ASSPQFGTEAF
TRBJ1-1 TRBV5-1 ASSLAGSNTEAF
TRBJ1-1 TRBV15 ATSTTHYTEAF